This TCR beta chain was retrieved from a study of CD8 T cells in ankylosing spondylitis. Whole-study findings and limits: Ankylosing spondylitis blood appeared to be characterized by a TCR beta motif of 8 or 9 highly homologous variants.

Germline V lookup: CDR1 MGHRA, CDR2 YSYEKL. Trimming shortened V by 4 bases and J by 0 bases, and 15 bases separated the two germline ends. The CDR3 length is 16 residues. Quantitative 5'-RACE with molecular barcodes generated TCR beta libraries. TCRdb redid the calling of the 5' RACE reads with MiXCR, one entry per CDR3 protein. The sample lists around 220,000 distinct CDR3 sequences, about 18% occurring once. This clonotype was recorded a few times. The antigen is undetermined. This clonotype was sampled from a male donor with ankylosing spondylitis. The sequenced material came from blood, either unsorted or a sorted T cell fraction (not recorded which). The V call is TRBV4-1, the J call TRBJ1-1; maybe TRBD1 (6 bases). The CDR3 spells CASSRNLQGLNTEAFF. In DNA, the CDR3 is TGCGCCAGCAGCCGAAACCTACAGGGCCTGAACACTGAAGCTTTCTTT.